The rows below give T cell receptor beta chains drawn from one sample of a study of follicular helper T cells after annual influenza vaccination. Assay used: immunoSEQ multiplex PCR; TCRdb lists only in-frame clones, some missing. The sample lists 8,500 to 9,000 clones, around 83% occurring once. Sequences were derived from CXCR5+ CD38- circulating T follicular helper cells from blood, sampled 7 days after influenza vaccination. The receptor set was obtained from an adult who received the influenza vaccine. Both conserved end residues are part of each CDR3. The D gene is left open where the match is weak. Clone size is shown for a subset of rows, as once, few, many or a class of expanded clone.

V	J	D	size	CDR3	DNA
TRBV7-9	TRBJ2-5	NA	NA	CASSLDRAETQYF	TGTGCCAGCAGCTTAGACAGGGCAGAGACCCAGTACTTC
TRBV19	TRBJ1-6	NA	few	CASSIGGERHNSPLHF	TGTGCCAGTAGTATAGGAGGGGAGAGACATAATTCACCCCTCCACTTT
TRBV5-4	TRBJ2-5	TRBD2	NA	CASSLRTSGGETQYF	TGTGCCAGCAGCTTGAGGACTAGCGGGGGTGAGACCCAGTACTTC
TRBV11-2	TRBJ1-1	NA	NA	CASSFMRTEAFF	TGTGCCAGCAGCTTCATGCGCACTGAAGCTTTCTTT
TRBV27	TRBJ1-5	NA	NA	CASKGLGSSNQPQHF	TGTGCCAGCAAAGGGTTGGGGTCCAGCAATCAGCCCCAGCATTTT
TRBV7-9	TRBJ2-2	NA	NA	CASSLMGGELFF	TGTGCCAGCAGCTTAATGGGCGGGGAGCTGTTTTTT
TRBV5-6	TRBJ2-3	TRBD1	NA	CASSPGQGVFTDTQYF	TGTGCCAGCAGCCCAGGACAGGGGGTATTCACAGATACGCAGTATTTT
TRBV11-2	TRBJ1-4	NA	NA	CASSLDGYSGEKLFF	TGTGCCAGCAGCTTAGATGGGTACAGTGGGGAAAAACTGTTTTTT
TRBV7-3	TRBJ2-1	NA	NA	CASSHTGPVNEQFF	TGTGCCAGCAGCCATACAGGTCCAGTCAATGAGCAGTTCTTC
TRBV19	TRBJ1-4	NA	NA	CASSRMSGRNEKLFF	TGTGCCAGTAGTAGAATGTCAGGACGGAATGAAAAACTGTTTTTT
TRBV27	TRBJ1-1	TRBD1	NA	CASSSPGQKFFGTEAFF	TGTGCCAGCAGTTCTCCGGGACAGAAATTCTTTGGCACTGAAGCTTTCTTT
TRBV2	TRBJ1-6	NA	few	CASSTDNGGSPLHF	TGTGCCAGCAGTACGGATAATGGCGGATCACCCCTCCACTTT
TRBV4-1	TRBJ1-2	NA	NA	CASSQISFYGYTF	TGCGCCAGCAGCCAAATCAGCTTCTATGGCTACACCTTC
TRBV5-4	TRBJ2-3	NA	NA	CASSLGAVGPDTQYF	TGTGCCAGCAGCTTGGGGGCGGTGGGGCCAGATACGCAGTATTTT
TRBV19	TRBJ1-5	TRBD1	NA	CASRGQGNQPQHF	TGTGCCAGTAGGGGACAGGGCAATCAGCCCCAGCATTTT
TRBV2	TRBJ1-1	NA	NA	CASRANWNTEAFF	TGTGCCAGCAGGGCCAATTGGAACACTGAAGCTTTCTTT
TRBV2	TRBJ1-2	NA	few	CASRGSTDAGGYTF	TGTGCCAGCAGGGGATCTACGGACGCGGGTGGCTACACCTTC
TRBV5-1	TRBJ2-1	NA	NA	CASSLGDENNEQFF	TGCGCCAGCAGCTTGGGGGACGAAAACAATGAGCAGTTCTTC
TRBV28	TRBJ2-5	TRBD2	NA	CASTRGGGGQTQYF	TGTGCCAGCACCCGGGGGGGAGGAGGGCAGACCCAGTACTTC
TRBV18	TRBJ2-3	TRBD2	NA	CASSPGGVSTDTQYF	TGTGCCAGCTCACCCGGGGGGGTTAGCACAGATACGCAGTATTTT
TRBV5-8	TRBJ2-5	NA	NA	CASSSYLARETQYF	TGTGCCAGCAGCTCGTACTTGGCTCGGGAGACCCAGTACTTC
TRBV10-1	TRBJ2-5	NA	NA	CASSPGLPSQETQYF	TGCGCCAGCAGTCCGGGACTCCCTTCTCAAGAGACCCAGTACTTC
TRBV19	TRBJ1-2	NA	NA	CASSRTERGYTF	TGTGCCAGTAGTCGGACAGAGAGGGGCTACACCTTC
TRBV5-1	TRBJ2-3	NA	NA	CASSSPGSPGPADTQYF	TGCGCCAGCAGCTCCCCCGGGAGCCCCGGCCCGGCAGATACGCAGTATTTT
TRBV11-2	TRBJ2-7	TRBD2	NA	CASSWTTSGGGYEQYF	TGTGCCAGCAGCTGGACGACTAGCGGGGGGGGATACGAGCAGTACTTC
TRBV5-1	TRBJ2-5	NA	NA	CASSWSGTSQETQYF	TGCGCCAGCAGCTGGTCCGGGACTTCCCAAGAGACCCAGTACTTC
TRBV6-1	TRBJ1-4	NA	once	CASSGQPVNEKLFF	TGTGCCAGCAGTGGGCAGCCAGTTAATGAAAAACTGTTTTTT
TRBV14	TRBJ2-5	TRBD1	NA	CASSPTGGWGTQYF	TGTGCCAGCAGCCCCACAGGGGGCTGGGGGACCCAGTACTTC
TRBV5-1	TRBJ2-7	TRBD2	NA	CASSLNPAGGPEEQLF	TGCGCCAGCAGCTTGAATCCAGCGGGGGGGCCGGAGGAGCAGCTCTTC
TRBV19	TRBJ1-6	TRBD1	NA	CASTQQGSLGSPLHF	TGTGCCAGCACTCAACAGGGGTCATTGGGTTCACCCCTCCACTTT
TRBV30	TRBJ2-3	NA	NA	CAWSPSRTPNTDTQYF	TGTGCCTGGAGCCCCTCCCGCACTCCGAACACAGATACGCAGTATTTT
TRBV7-2	TRBJ2-5	TRBD2	NA	CASSLGGGVETQYF	TGTGCCAGCAGCTTAGGTGGGGGGGTAGAGACCCAGTACTTC
TRBV4-1	TRBJ1-1	TRBD1	NA	CASSQDPGTAGRNTEAFF	TGCGCCAGCAGCCAAGACCCAGGGACAGCAGGCAGGAACACTGAAGCTTTCTTT
TRBV28	TRBJ2-5	NA	NA	CASSDPRSSGLPKGTQYF	TGTGCCAGCAGCGACCCGCGGTCTAGTGGTCTCCCCAAGGGGACCCAGTACTTC
TRBV6-5	TRBJ2-2	NA	NA	CASSSKGRIDTGELFF	TGTGCCAGCAGTTCCAAGGGTCGGATCGACACCGGGGAGCTGTTTTTT
TRBV11-2	TRBJ2-7	TRBD2	NA	CASSSTSGYYEQYF	TGTGCCAGCAGCTCGACTAGCGGGTACTACGAGCAGTACTTC